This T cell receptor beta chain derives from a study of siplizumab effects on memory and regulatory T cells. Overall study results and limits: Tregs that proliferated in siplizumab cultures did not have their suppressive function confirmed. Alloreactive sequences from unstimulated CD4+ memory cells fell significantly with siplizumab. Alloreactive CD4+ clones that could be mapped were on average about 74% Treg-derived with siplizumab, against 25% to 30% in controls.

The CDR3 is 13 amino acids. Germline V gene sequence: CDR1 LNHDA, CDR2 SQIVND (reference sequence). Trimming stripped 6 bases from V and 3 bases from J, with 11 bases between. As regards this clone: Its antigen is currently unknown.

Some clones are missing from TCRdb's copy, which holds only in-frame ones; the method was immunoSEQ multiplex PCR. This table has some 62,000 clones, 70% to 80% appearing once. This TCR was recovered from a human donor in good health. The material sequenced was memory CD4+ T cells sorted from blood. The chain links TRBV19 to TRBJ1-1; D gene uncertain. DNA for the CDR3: TGTGCCAGTAGGGGCCTTGGATACACTGAAGCTTTCTTT. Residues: CASRGLGYTEAFF.